The 16 T cell receptor beta chains in this list originate from one sample, sequenced in a study of cytomegalovirus exposure and HLA in healthy donors. Here immunoSEQ multiplex PCR was the method, and the copy in TCRdb shows in-frame clones only, minus some. The repertoire consists of some 210,000 clones, with around 87% occurring once and the leading ten covering roughly 2%. Sequencing used PBMCs. Receptors were obtained from a woman aged 18-30 years in good health and CMV-seropositive.

The gene calls are TRBV27 and TRBJ1-5, with 9 bases aligning to TRBD1. There are 15 residues in the CDR3. Trimming cost V 2 bases and J 5 bases; bases outside gene matches: 4. CDR1 and CDR2 (germline): MNHEY, SMNVEV (reference sequence). The CDR3 reads CASSLTGQGHQPQHF. In DNA form, the CDR3 reads TGTGCCAGCAGTTTAACCGGACAGGGGCATCAGCCCCAGCATTTT.

The chain recombines TRBV6-1 with TRBJ1-1; 9 bases align to TRBD1. V trimming: 4 bases; J trimming: 2 bases; junction bases outside the gene matches: 14. The CDR3 length is 18 residues. The germline CDR1 and CDR2 sequences are MNHNS and SASEGT. CDR3 nucleotide sequence: TGTGCCAGCAGTGCTTCCGGGACAGGGACCCTTATTAACACTGAAGCTTTCTTT. As protein: CASSASGTGTLINTEAFF.

The rearrangement joins TRBV15 to TRBJ2-7; TRBD1 agrees at 9 bases. V was clipped by 2 bases and J by 4 bases; unmatched bases: 6. Germline V lookup: CDR1 LNHNV, CDR2 YYDKDF (reference sequence). The CDR3 runs to 15 residues. Here the CDR3 DNA reads TGTGCCACCAGCAGATCAGGGACAGGGCTTTACGAGCAGTACTTC. This codes for CATSRSGTGLYEQYF.

This clone has only a few counts. The J gene is TRBJ1-2, the V gene TRBV28; 7 bases are a match to TRBD1. There are 11 residues in the CDR3. Germline-derived CDR1 and CDR2 are MDHEN and SYDVKM. J gave up 8 bases and V 6 bases, and 3 bases lay outside the gene matches. The CDR3 sequence is CASSRRGGYTF. CDR3 nucleotide sequence: TGTGCCAGCAGCCGCAGGGGGGGCTACACCTTC.

The chain links TRBV29-1 to TRBJ1-1; weak D call: TRBD1 (6 bases). CDR1 and CDR2 from the germline V gene are SQVTM and ANQGSEA. This CDR3 has 13 residues. Trimming removed 5 bases at V and 1 base at J, with 11 bases between. The CDR3 loop is CSVPDRPNTEAFF. The CDR3 nucleotides are TGCAGCGTTCCTGACAGGCCGAACACTGAAGCTTTCTTT.

The chain couples TRBV29-1 to TRBJ1-4, with 9 bases fitting TRBD1. The CDR3 is 12 amino acids. The germline V gene encodes CDR1 SQVTM and CDR2 ANQGSEA. CDR3 nucleotides: TGCGGGGGACAGGGACCTAATGAAAAACTGTTTTTT. It translates to CGGQGPNEKLFF. Variable domain in full (rest from reference TRBV29-1 and TRBJ1-4): SAVISQKPSRDICQRGTSLTIQCQVDSQVTMMFWYRQQPGQSLTLIATANQGSEATYESGFVIDKFPISRPNLTFSTLTVSNMSPEDSSIYLCGGQGPNEKLFFGSGTQLSVL.

CDR3: CSVRAGTPYEQYF. DNA of the CDR3: TGCAGCGTGAGGGCAGGGACTCCCTACGAGCAGTACTTC. The J gene is TRBJ2-7, the V gene TRBV29-1; tentatively, D is TRBD2 (6 bases). This CDR3 spans 13 amino acids. V lost 6 bases to trimming and J lost 2 bases, with 14 bases between them. Germline CDR1 reads SQVTM; CDR2 reads ANQGSEA.

The V gene is TRBV28, the J gene TRBJ1-2; D ambiguous. CDR3 length equals 13 residues. Deletions cut 4 bases from V and 4 bases from J, with 10 bases between. CDR1 is MDHEN, CDR2 SYDVKM, per germline. CDR3 in amino acids: CASSSQLRYGYTF. The CDR3 nucleotides are TGTGCCAGCAGTTCCCAGTTACGCTATGGCTACACCTTC.

This chain connects TRBV9 to TRBJ2-7; D gene ambiguous. Per the germline V gene, CDR1 is SGDLS and CDR2 is YYNGEE. Trimming took off 3 bases at V and 0 bases at J, with 7 bases between the two ends. CDR3 length equals 13 residues. For the CDR3, the DNA is TGTGCCAGCAGCGCCCCCCTCTCCTACGAGCAGTACTTC. It translates to CASSAPLSYEQYF.

Notes on this clone: The same CDR3 arises from other DNA sequences in this sample as well. The chain carries TRBV28 and TRBJ2-7, with 12 bases that match TRBD2. J was trimmed by 2 bases and V by 5 bases; bases with no gene match: 4. CDR3 length equals 15 residues. Germline CDR1 reads MDHEN; CDR2 reads SYDVKM. CDR3 nucleotides: TGTGCCAGCAGTCTGGGACTAGCGGGTGCCTACGAGCAGTACTTC. Its protein product is CASSLGLAGAYEQYF.

The chain couples TRBV27 to TRBJ2-1; no clear D. The V end lost 5 bases, the J end lost 5 bases, and 19 bases lay between the germline ends. This CDR3 has 16 amino acids. In germline, CDR1 is MNHEY, CDR2 SMNVEV (reference sequence). The CDR3 sequence is CASSPAGSGPHNEQFF. DNA of the CDR3: TGTGCCAGCAGTCCTGCAGGTAGTGGGCCCCACAATGAGCAGTTCTTC.

CDR3 sequence reads: CASGTSGSWNIQYF. CDR3 nucleotide sequence: TGTGCCAGCGGGACTAGCGGGAGTTGGAACATTCAGTACTTC. This chain uses TRBV6-5 with TRBJ2-4; TRBD2 matches 14 bases. Looked up from germline, CDR1 is MNHEY and CDR2 is SVGAGI. Trimming cost V 8 bases and J 7 bases; bases outside gene matches: 4. The length of the CDR3 is 14 residues.

The chain has TRBV27 and TRBJ1-5; TRBD1 is a possible D gene (6 bases). The germline V gene has CDR1 MNHEY and CDR2 SMNVEV (reference sequence). V lost 5 bases and J 10 bases, leaving 12 bases between the germline ends. The CDR3 sequence is 12 residues long. The CDR3 DNA reads TGTGCCAGCAGTCCCCAGGGGTCACCCCAGCATTTT. Protein sequence: CASSPQGSPQHF.

This clone was counted once. The chain links TRBV4-1 to TRBJ2-1, with 9 bases matching TRBD1. Per the germline V gene, CDR1 is MGHRA and CDR2 is YSYEKL. This CDR3 region has 12 residues. The V gene end was trimmed by 5 bases and the J gene end by 8 bases; junction bases not matched to a gene: 1. Here the CDR3 reads CASSRQGDEQFF. CDR3 bases: TGCGCCAGCAGCAGACAGGGGGATGAGCAGTTCTTC.

The chain is built from TRBV11-3 and TRBJ2-1; the D gene is possibly TRBD1 (5 bases). Trimming stripped 5 bases from V and 5 bases from J, with 13 bases between. CDR1 and CDR2 from the germline V gene are SGHNT and YENEEA. The CDR3 loop spans 14 amino acids. The CDR3 region is CASSHIDRNNEQFF. The CDR3 DNA reads TGTGCCAGCAGCCACATCGACAGAAACAATGAGCAGTTCTTC.

The chain has TRBV6-1 and TRBJ2-7; 7 bases agree with TRBD1. Germline loops: CDR1 MNHNS, CDR2 SASEGT. CDR3 size: 14 residues. Trimming removed 6 bases from V and 4 bases from J; junction bases left unmatched: 9. The CDR3 DNA reads as TGTGCCAGCAGGGGGGACAGTCTTATTTACGAGCAGTACTTC. It translates to CASRGDSLIYEQYF.